The 15 T cell receptor delta chains given below trace back to one sample, sequenced in a study of Vδ1+ human thymocytes. General study points: In the thymus, TRG and TRD repertoires looked highly polyclonal with Gaussian CDR3 lengths.

RNA was extracted from the cells and then reverse transcribed. The CDR3 regions were amplified by multiplex PCR from V-gene primers to a constant-region primer. TCRdb re-called the multiplex PCR reads using CATT. This table holds more than 45,000 delta-chain clones, over 13% found once. Their cognate antigens are unknown. Sequencing was performed on Vdelta1+ gamma-delta thymocytes from the thymus. Subset defined: FACS-sorted CD3+ TCRalphabeta- TCRVdelta1+ TCRVdelta2- thymocytes. The receptors here all came from a girl under three years old who had congenital heart surgery.

This clone was counted between two and nine times. This chain uses TRDV1 with TRDJ1, with TRDD2 matching over 8 bases. V shed 3 bases, J shed 1 base, and the junction held 13 bases outside the gene matches. Germline loops: CDR1 TSWWSYY, CDR2 QGS. The CDR3 covers 18 residues. The CDR3 region has the DNA TGTGCTCTTGGGGACCTCTTCCTACACGGACCCCTCACCGATAAACTCATCTTT. Amino acid sequence: CALGDLFLHGPLTDKLIF.

The chain is built from TRDV1 and TRDJ1; 13 bases map to TRDD3. Losses at the gene ends were 0 bases for V and 0 bases for J; bases not matched to a gene: 22. The V gene's germline CDR1 is TSWWSYY and CDR2 QGS. The CDR3 is 24 amino acids. CDR3: CALGELSGTVWTGGYVLYTDKLIF. The CDR3 nucleotides are TGTGCTCTTGGGGAACTATCAGGAACGGTTTGGACTGGGGGATACGTTTTGTACACCGATAAACTCATCTTT.

This clone turned up a few times. The rearrangement joins TRDV1 to TRDJ1; 7 bases are shared with TRDD3. Unmatched junction bases numbered 6, after V lost 4 bases and J lost 4 bases. The length of the CDR3 is 14 residues. Per germline, CDR1 TSWWSYY and CDR2 QGS. The CDR3, as DNA: TGTGCTCTTGGGGGCCCTGGGGGCAACGATAAACTCATCTTT. Amino acids: CALGGPGGNDKLIF.

The V gene is TRDV1, the J gene TRDJ1, with 9 nucleotides matching TRDD3. The CDR3 covers 18 residues. The V gene's germline CDR1 is TSWWSYY and CDR2 QGS. Trimming at V came to 4 bases and at J to 0 bases, leaving 12 bases not matched to a gene. This CDR3 reads CALGGPGVWGINTDKLIF. The CDR3 bases are TGTGCTCTTGGGGGACCGGGGGTCTGGGGGATTAACACCGATAAACTCATCTTT.

This clone was observed a handful of times. The V gene is TRDV1, the J gene TRDJ1; D is undetermined. CDR3 length equals 18 residues. Germline CDR1 TSWWSYY, CDR2 QGS. The V end was cut by 8 bases, the J end by 0 bases, with 25 bases between. The CDR3 nucleotides are TGTGCTCTTAAATTAAGTCTACGCCCCTCGGTCTACACCGATAAACTCATCTTT. Translating gives CALKLSLRPSVYTDKLIF.

The V gene is TRDV1; the J gene was not called; TRDD2 is the table's D call and was not checked against the DNA. The CDR3 is made up of 11 amino acids. Germline assignment: CDR1 TSWWSYY and CDR2 QGS. CDR3 residues: CALGELSFLHF. The CDR3 DNA reads TGTGCTCTTGGGGAACTTTCCTTCCTACATTTT.

In this sample, this clone turned up a few times. The limits of the CDR3 on the DNA are not certain, so only TCRdb's listed CDR3 is given. V and J are TRAV29/DV5 and TRDJ1. With termini counted, the CDR3 has 19 amino acids. In germline, CDR1 is NSMFDY, CDR2 ISSIKDK. The CDR3 loop is CSVLLCSKRKSLDAYKLIF.

This clone was seen only a few times. The chain is built from TRDV1 and TRDJ1, with TRDD3 matching over 9 bases. CDR3 length: 20 residues. Germline V lookup: CDR1 TSWWSYY, CDR2 QGS. V lost 6 bases to trimming and J lost 4 bases; unmatched junction nucleotides: 24. CDR3 bases: TGTGCTCTTGGAGGATGGGGATTCCTACGAGTGGGGGATAACGGCGATAAACTCATCTTT. Residues: CALGGWGFLRVGDNGDKLIF.

This clone is categorized as medium-sized. Other DNA sequences of this sample code for an identical CDR3. The chain combines TRDV2 with TRDJ1; TRDD3 agrees at 9 bases. CDR1 and CDR2 from the germline V gene are GEAIGNYY and EKD. This CDR3 contains 16 residues. V lost 3 bases and J lost 0; bases outside the gene matches: 7. CDR3 in amino acids: CACDFWGMAYTDKLIF. CDR3 sequence (DNA): TGTGCCTGTGACTTCTGGGGGATGGCTTACACCGATAAACTCATCTTT.

The gene calls are TRDV1 and TRDJ1; 10 bases are shared with TRDD3. J lost 0 bases, V lost 0 bases, and 25 bases had no gene match. Germline CDR1 is TSWWSYY and CDR2 is QGS. The CDR3 extends over 24 amino acids. The CDR3 here is CALGELESKYDATGGLIYTDKLIF. The CDR3 bases are TGTGCTCTTGGGGAACTAGAGTCAAAATACGATGCTACTGGGGGATTAATTTACACCGATAAACTCATCTTT.

This clone was picked up a small number of times. This chain uses TRDV1 with TRDJ1; TRDD2 agrees at 8 bases. The V and J ends lost 2 bases and 0 bases, in that order; junction bases with no gene match: 20. The V gene's germline CDR1 is TSWWSYY and CDR2 QGS. This CDR3 contains 21 residues. The chain's CDR3 is CALGESINLPTFGRNTDKLIF. The CDR3 DNA sequence: TGTGCTCTTGGGGAATCTATCAATCTTCCTACTTTCGGTCGAAACACCGATAAACTCATCTTT.

In the case of this clone: Within the sample, other DNA sequences also encode this same CDR3. This chain joins TRDV1 and TRDJ1, with TRDD3 matching over 7 bases. This CDR3 is built from 16 residues. V shed 9 bases and J 0 bases; nucleotides not matched to a gene: 13. Looked up from germline, CDR1 is TSWWSYY and CDR2 is QGS. CDR3 protein: CALTPGGIHNTDKLIF. CDR3 nucleotide sequence: TGTGCTCTAACCCCTGGAGGGATACACAACACCGATAAACTCATCTTT.

The rearrangement links TRDV1 to TRDJ1, with 11 positions matching TRDD3. V trimming: 4 bases; J trimming: 6 bases; junction bases outside the gene matches: 13. Germline CDR1 TSWWSYY, CDR2 QGS. The CDR3 extends over 17 amino acids. CDR3 protein: CALGGPIWGIQGNKLIF. In nucleotides, the CDR3 is TGTGCTCTTGGGGGCCCTATCTGGGGGATACAAGGGAATAAACTCATCTTT.

This clone has a single count. The rearrangement uses TRDV2 and TRDJ1; D not resolved. The length of the CDR3 is 12 residues. Trimming took off 9 bases at V and 9 bases at J, with 19 bases between the two ends. Per germline, CDR1 GEAIGNYY and CDR2 EKD. In DNA form, the CDR3 reads TGTGCCATTGCTACGGCGGGGTCTGAACTCATCTTT. It encodes CAIATAGSELIF.

The table lists this clone with a few counts. V and J are TRAV29/DV5 and TRDJ1; the D gene is possibly TRDD3 (5 bases). CDR3 length: 21 amino acids. CDR1 is NSMFDY and CDR2 is ISSIKDK in the germline V gene. The ends were cut back, 5 bases at V and 7 bases at J, with 42 bases in the middle. The DNA for the CDR3 is TGTGCAGCCAAAGGGGTCCTCTCAAACTTCTGGGTCCTCGGGAACGTCGGTAAACTCATCTTT. Its translation: CAAKGVLSNFWVLGNVGKLIF. Full variable domain (missing parts from reference TRAV29/DV5 and TRDJ1): DQQVKQNSPSLSVQEGRISILNCDYTNSMFDYFLWYKKYPAEGPTFLISISSIKDKNEDGRFTVFLNKSAKHLSLHIVPSQPGDSAVYFCAAKGVLSNFWVLGNVGKLIFGKGTRVTVEP.